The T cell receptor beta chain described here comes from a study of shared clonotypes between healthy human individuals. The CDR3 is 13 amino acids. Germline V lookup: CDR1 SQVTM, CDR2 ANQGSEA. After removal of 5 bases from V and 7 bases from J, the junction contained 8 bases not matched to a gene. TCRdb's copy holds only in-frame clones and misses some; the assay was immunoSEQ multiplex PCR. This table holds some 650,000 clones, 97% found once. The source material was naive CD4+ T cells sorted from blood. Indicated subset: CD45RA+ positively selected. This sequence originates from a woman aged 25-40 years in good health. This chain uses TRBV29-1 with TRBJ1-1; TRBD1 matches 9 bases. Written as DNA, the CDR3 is TGCAGCGTTAACAGGGGGCGACTTGGTGAAGCTTTCTTT. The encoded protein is CSVNRGRLGEAFF.